A single T cell receptor (beta chain) is shown here with its context. Its target is unknown. TCRdb's table, derived via immunoSEQ multiplex PCR, lists solely in-frame clones and lacks some. Counted here are about 87,000 clones, around 87% occurring once; the ten biggest clones make up around 17%. The data were obtained in a study of radiotherapy plus CTLA-4 blockade in lung cancer. Whole-study results and caveats: Increased serum interferon-beta after radiation also reportedly predicted response strongly.

The clonotype was recovered from a human donor with non-small cell lung cancer that progressed on radiotherapy plus ipilimumab. The sequences come from peripheral blood, collected from a patient treated with radiotherapy plus ipilimumab.

The CDR3 sequence: CASKSAETQYF. Written as DNA, the CDR3 is TGTGCCAGCAAGAGCGCAGAGACCCAGTACTTC. This chain links TRBV2 with TRBJ2-5; D uncertain. The ends were cut back, 7 bases at V and 4 bases at J, with 7 bases in the middle. The CDR3 runs 11 residues. CDR1 SNHLY and CDR2 FYNNEI come from the germline V gene.